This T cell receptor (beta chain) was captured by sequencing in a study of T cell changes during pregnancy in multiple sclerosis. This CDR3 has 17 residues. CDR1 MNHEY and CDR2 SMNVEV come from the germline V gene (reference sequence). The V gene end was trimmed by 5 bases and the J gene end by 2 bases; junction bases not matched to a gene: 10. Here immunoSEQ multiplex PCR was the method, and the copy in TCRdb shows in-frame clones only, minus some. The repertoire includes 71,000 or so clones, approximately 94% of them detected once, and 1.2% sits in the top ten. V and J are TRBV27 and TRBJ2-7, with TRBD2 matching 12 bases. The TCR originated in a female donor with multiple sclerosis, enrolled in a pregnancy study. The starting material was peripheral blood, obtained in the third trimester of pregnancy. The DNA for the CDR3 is TGTGCCAGCAGTCCTATCAGGACTAGCGGGGCCCCCTACGAGCAGTACTTC. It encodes CASSPIRTSGAPYEQYF.